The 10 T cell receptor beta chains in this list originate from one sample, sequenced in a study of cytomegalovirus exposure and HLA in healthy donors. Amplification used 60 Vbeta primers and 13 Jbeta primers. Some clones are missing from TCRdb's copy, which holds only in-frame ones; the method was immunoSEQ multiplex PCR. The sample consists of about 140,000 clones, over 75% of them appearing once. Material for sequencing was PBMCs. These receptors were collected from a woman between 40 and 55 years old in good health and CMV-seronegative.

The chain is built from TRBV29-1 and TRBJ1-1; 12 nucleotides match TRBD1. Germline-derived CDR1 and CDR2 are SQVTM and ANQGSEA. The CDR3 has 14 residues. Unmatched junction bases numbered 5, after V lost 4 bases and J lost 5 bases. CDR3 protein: CSVGPGQGATEAFF. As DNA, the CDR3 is TGCAGCGTTGGCCCGGGACAGGGGGCAACTGAAGCTTTCTTT.

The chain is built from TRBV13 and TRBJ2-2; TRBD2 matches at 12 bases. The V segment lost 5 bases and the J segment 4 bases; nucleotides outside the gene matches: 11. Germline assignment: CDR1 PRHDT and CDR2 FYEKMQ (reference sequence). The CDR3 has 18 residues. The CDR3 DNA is TGTGCCAGCAGCACCCACACCGGACTAGCGGGATTCACCGGGGAGCTGTTTTTT. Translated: CASSTHTGLAGFTGELFF.

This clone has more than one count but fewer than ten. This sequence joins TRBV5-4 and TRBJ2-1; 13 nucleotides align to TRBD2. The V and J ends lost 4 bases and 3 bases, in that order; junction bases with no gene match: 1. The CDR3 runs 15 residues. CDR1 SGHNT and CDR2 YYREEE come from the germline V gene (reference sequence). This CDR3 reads CASSRTSGSYNEQFF. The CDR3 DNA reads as TGTGCCAGCAGCCGGACTAGCGGGAGCTACAATGAGCAGTTCTTC.

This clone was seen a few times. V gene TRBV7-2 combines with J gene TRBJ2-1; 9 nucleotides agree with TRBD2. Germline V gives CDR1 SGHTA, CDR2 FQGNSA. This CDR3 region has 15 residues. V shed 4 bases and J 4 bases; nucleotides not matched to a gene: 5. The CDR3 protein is CASSSGREGYNEQFF. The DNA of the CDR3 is TGTGCCAGCAGCTCCGGGCGGGAGGGATACAATGAGCAGTTCTTC.

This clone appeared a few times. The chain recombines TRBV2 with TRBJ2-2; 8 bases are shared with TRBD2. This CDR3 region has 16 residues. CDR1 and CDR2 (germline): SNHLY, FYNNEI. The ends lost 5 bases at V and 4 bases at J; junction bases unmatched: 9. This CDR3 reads CASSSRSGRGTGELFF. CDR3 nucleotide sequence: TGTGCCAGCAGTTCCCGTTCCGGGAGGGGCACCGGGGAGCTGTTTTTT.

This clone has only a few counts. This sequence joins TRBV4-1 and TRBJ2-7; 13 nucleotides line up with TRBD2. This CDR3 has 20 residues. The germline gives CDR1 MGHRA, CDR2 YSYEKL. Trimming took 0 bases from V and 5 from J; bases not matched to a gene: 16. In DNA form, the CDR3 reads TGCGCCAGCAGCCAAGAGGGACTAGCGGGGCCGGGAGTTCCAACCAACGAGCAGTACTTC. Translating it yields CASSQEGLAGPGVPTNEQYF.

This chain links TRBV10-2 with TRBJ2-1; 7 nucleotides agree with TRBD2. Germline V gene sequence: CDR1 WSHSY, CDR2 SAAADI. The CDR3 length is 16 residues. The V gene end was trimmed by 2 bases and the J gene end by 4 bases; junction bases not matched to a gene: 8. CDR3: CASSEGGAGRYNEQFF. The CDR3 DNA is TGCGCCAGCAGTGAGGGCGGAGCGGGAAGGTACAATGAGCAGTTCTTC.

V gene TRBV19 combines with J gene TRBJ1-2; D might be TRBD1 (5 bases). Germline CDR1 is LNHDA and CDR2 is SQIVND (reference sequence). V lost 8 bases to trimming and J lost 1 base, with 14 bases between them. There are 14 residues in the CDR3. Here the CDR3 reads CASSSGGDNYGYTF. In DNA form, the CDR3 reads TGTGCCAGTTCCTCCGGGGGAGATAACTATGGCTACACCTTC.

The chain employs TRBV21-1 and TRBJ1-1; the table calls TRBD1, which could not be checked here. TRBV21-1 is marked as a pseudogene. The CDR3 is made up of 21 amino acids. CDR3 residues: CASSKVGQTGGAPGRNTEAFF. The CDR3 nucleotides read TGTGCCAGCAGCAAAGTCGGGCAGACAGGGGGCGCTCCGGGCCGTAACACTGAAGCTTTCTTT.

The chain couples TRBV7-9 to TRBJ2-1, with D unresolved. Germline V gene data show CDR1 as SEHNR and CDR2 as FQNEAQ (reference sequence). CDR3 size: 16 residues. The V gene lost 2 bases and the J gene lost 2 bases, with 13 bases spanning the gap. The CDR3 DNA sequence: TGTGCCAGCAGCTTAATGGCTGCGGTTGCCTACAATGAGCAGTTCTTC. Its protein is CASSLMAAVAYNEQFF.